Presented here are 27 T cell receptor beta chains from one specimen sequenced in a study of T cells in Graves' hyperthyroidism and ophthalmopathy. Amplified TCR beta CDR3 regions derived from RNA transcripts. HTBI primers were used for first-round RT-PCR of the TCR CDR3. From the multiplex PCR reads, TCRdb called clonotypes with MiXCR, one entry per CDR3 protein. Found here are fewer than 750,000 distinct CDR3 sequences, about 45% of them singletons; the top ten hold about 8.3%. Sequencing was done on a sample of peripheral blood or thyroid tissue (not recorded which). These receptor sequences come from a woman in her late teens or twenties with Graves' hyperthyroidism.

As concerns this clonotype: A much bigger clone sits one base away, suggesting this may be a read error. The V and J genes are TRBV7-2 and TRBJ1-2; TRBD1 is a possible D gene (5 bases). Germline V gene data show CDR1 as SGHTA and CDR2 as FQGNSA. The CDR3 covers 13 residues. CDR3 DNA sequence: TGTGCCAGCAGCCCGACAGAGTACTATGGCTGCACCTTC. It encodes CASSPTEYYGCTF.

The V call is TRBV3-1, the J call TRBJ1-3, with D tentatively TRBD1 (6 bases). The CDR3 totals 14 residues. Germline CDR1 reads LGHDT; CDR2 reads YNNKEL (reference sequence). The V gene lost 3 bases and the J gene lost 2 bases, with 8 bases spanning the gap. CDR3 nucleotide sequence: TGTGCCAGCAGCCAGGCAGGGGCTGGAAACACCATATATTTT. Translated, it gives CASSQAGAGNTIYF.

This clonotype was counted many times. This chain joins TRBV15 and TRBJ1-5; no clear D gene. The CDR3 loop spans 17 amino acids. Trimming removed 0 bases from V and 9 bases from J, with 21 bases in between. CDR1 is LNHNV, CDR2 YYDKDF, per germline (reference sequence). CDR3 nucleotide sequence: TGTGCCACCAGCAGAGATCGTCGAGCAGCCGTGTTAAGGCCCCAGCATTTT. It translates to CATSRDRRAAVLRPQHF. Using reference TRBV15 and TRBJ1-5 for the parts outside the CDR3, the full variable domain is DAMVIQNPRYQVTQFGKPVTLSCSQTLNHNVMYWYQQKSSQAPKLLFHYYDKDFNNEADTPDNFQSRRPNTSFCFLDIRSPGLGDTAMYLCATSRDRRAAVLRPQHFGDGTRLSIL.

This chain joins TRBV29-1 and TRBJ2-7, with TRBD1 matching over 9 bases. Germline assignment: CDR1 SQVTM and CDR2 ANQGSEA. The CDR3 is 12 residues long. J lost 5 bases, V lost 7 bases, and 6 bases had no gene match. The CDR3 reads CSAGQGDHEQYF. Here the CDR3 DNA reads TGCAGCGCGGGACAGGGAGACCACGAGCAGTACTTC.

This clonotype was counted at least ten times. The rearrangement links TRBV5-1 to TRBJ2-7, with a weak D call TRBD2 (5 bases). Trimming removed 0 bases at V and 1 base at J, with 20 bases between. The CDR3 runs to 18 residues. The germline V gene encodes CDR1 SGHRS and CDR2 YFSETQ. Here the CDR3 reads CASSLALGLKDSSYEQYF. The CDR3, as DNA: TGCGCCAGCAGCTTGGCCCTAGGACTGAAAGATTCATCCTACGAGCAGTACTTC.

This clonotype was seen ten or more times. This chain joins TRBV6-5 and TRBJ1-2, with TRBD1 matching 8 bases. V lost 5 bases to trimming and J lost 4 bases; unmatched junction nucleotides: 15. Per the germline V gene, CDR1 is MNHEY and CDR2 is SVGAGI. The CDR3 has 17 residues. The CDR3 sequence is CASSNRQGTAFGYGYTF. CDR3 DNA: TGTGCCAGCAGTAATCGACAGGGGACAGCATTCGGCTATGGCTACACCTTC.

This clonotype occurred once. The genes are TRBV29-1 and TRBJ1-5; D gene unclear. Germline loops: CDR1 SQVTM, CDR2 ANQGSEA. The CDR3 is made up of 14 amino acids. Trimming shortened V by 0 bases and J by 2 bases, and 8 bases separated the two germline ends. The CDR3 sequence is CSVEDGEGNQPQHF. The CDR3, as DNA: TGCAGCGTTGAAGATGGGGAAGGCAATCAGCCCCAGCATTTT. Full variable domain (rest looked up from reference TRBV29-1 and TRBJ1-5): SAVISQKPSRDICQRGTSLTIQCQVDSQVTMMFWYRQQPGQSLTLIATANQGSEATYESGFVIDKFPISRPNLTFSTLTVSNMSPEDSSIYLCSVEDGEGNQPQHFGDGTRLSIL.

Details on this clonotype: Since no conserved phenylalanine or tryptophan closes the CDR3, a read error is the likely cause. The V and J genes are TRBV5-6 and TRBJ2-6; 7 positions match TRBD1. The CDR3 covers 15 residues. The germline V gene has CDR1 SGHDT and CDR2 YYEEEE. J lost 2 bases, V lost 3 bases, and 2 bases had no gene match. CDR3 in amino acids: CASSSQGTGANVLTP. As DNA, the CDR3 is TGTGCCAGCAGCTCACAGGGGACTGGGGCCAACGTCCTGACTCCA.

This clonotype occurred many times. The chain recombines TRBV6-5 with TRBJ1-2; D possibly corresponds to TRBD1 (6 bases). The germline V and J ends were trimmed by 3 bases and 5 bases, with 10 bases remaining between them. The CDR3 extends over 13 amino acids. Germline V gene lookup returns CDR1 MNHEY and CDR2 SVGAGI. For the CDR3, the DNA is TGTGCCAGCAGTTATATAGGGGGGTATGGCTACACCTTC. Residues: CASSYIGGYGYTF.

The gene calls are TRBV20-1 and TRBJ2-6; no reliable D call. This CDR3 comprises 14 residues. The V end lost 3 bases, the J end lost 0 bases, and 6 bases lay between the germline ends. Germline V lookup: CDR1 DFQATT, CDR2 SNEGSKA (reference sequence). In nucleotides, the CDR3 is TGCAGTGCTAGTTCGGGCTCTGGGGCCAACGTCCTGACTTTC. Translated, it gives CSASSGSGANVLTF.

Comment on this clonotype: One base away lies a much larger clone, so this may be a sequencing read error. The V gene is TRBV5-1, the J gene TRBJ2-7; no firm D call. Trimming pared 1 base from V and 3 bases from J, leaving 8 bases between. The CDR3 extends over 13 amino acids. Germline V gene lookup returns CDR1 SGHRS and CDR2 YFSETQ. The CDR3, as DNA: TGCGCCAGCAGCTTGATAGAGAACTACGAGCAGTACTTC. It specifies CASSLIENYEQYF.

In this sample, this clonotype turned up a few times. The V call is TRBV3-1, the J call TRBJ2-5; 10 bases match TRBD2. This CDR3 is 18 amino acids long. Germline V gene data show CDR1 as LGHDT and CDR2 as YNNKEL (reference sequence). V dropped 0 bases and J dropped 4; count of bases not matched to a gene: 11. The CDR3 bases are TGTGCCAGCAGCCAAGAGGCCAGCGGGAGGGCCCGAACAGAGACCCAGTACTTC. Protein product: CASSQEASGRARTETQYF.

This clonotype occurred a few times. The gene calls are TRBV2 and TRBJ1-1; possibly TRBD1 for D (6 bases). Germline V gives CDR1 SNHLY, CDR2 FYNNEI. With 8 bases removed from V and 1 base from J, the gap between germline ends came to 17 bases. The CDR3 runs to 15 residues. The CDR3 region has the DNA TGTGCCAGCCCCTCCCCCAGGGGTTGGAACACTGAAGCTTTCTTT. Protein: CASPSPRGWNTEAFF.

The chain combines TRBV7-2 with TRBJ2-5; TRBD1 matches 8 bases. The V gene end was trimmed by 5 bases and the J gene end by 9 bases; junction bases not matched to a gene: 8. From germline, CDR1 is SGHTA and CDR2 FQGNSA. The CDR3 runs 13 residues. CDR3 DNA sequence: TGTGCCAGCAGCCGTACAGGGGGAATCGCCCAGTACTTC. Protein product: CASSRTGGIAQYF.

This clonotype was seen a single time. The V gene is TRBV29-1, the J gene TRBJ1-3; D remains unclear. The CDR3 is made up of 14 amino acids. The V end lost 7 bases, the J end lost 8 bases, and 21 bases lay between the germline ends. CDR1 SQVTM and CDR2 ANQGSEA come from the germline V gene. CDR3 DNA sequence: TGCAGCGCAGAGACAACGAACTATGGCTACACCATATATTTT. Protein sequence: CSAETTNYGYTIYF. The variable domain in full, with the rest retrieved from reference TRBV29-1 and TRBJ1-3, is SAVISQKPSRDICQRGTSLTIQCQVDSQVTMMFWYRQQPGQSLTLIATANQGSEATYESGFVIDKFPISRPNLTFSTLTVSNMSPEDSSIYLCSAETTNYGYTIYFGEGSWLTVV.

The genes are TRBV2 and TRBJ1-1; no clear D gene. The CDR3 has 15 residues. Germline V gene sequence: CDR1 SNHLY, CDR2 FYNNEI. Trimming removed 4 bases from V and 0 bases from J, with 12 bases in between. The CDR3 coding sequence is TGTGCCAGCAGTGCTAGAGGAGTTCTGAACACTGAAGCTTTCTTT. The encoded protein is CASSARGVLNTEAFF.

The CDR3 loop reads CASSWRVGADTQYF. The CDR3 bases are TGTGCCAGCAGTTGGCGGGTCGGCGCAGATACGCAGTATTTT. This chain uses TRBV2 with TRBJ2-3; possible D gene TRBD2, 5 bases. The CDR3 length is 14 residues. Germline CDR1 reads SNHLY; CDR2 reads FYNNEI. The V end lost 5 bases, the J end lost 4 bases, and 13 bases lay between the germline ends.

Only a few counts were recorded for this clonotype. This chain uses TRBV19 with TRBJ1-1; D call uncertain. Germline CDR1 is LNHDA and CDR2 is SQIVND (reference sequence). The V gene lost 5 bases and the J gene lost 4 bases, with 11 bases spanning the gap. The CDR3 consists of 13 residues. The CDR3 nucleotides are TGTGCCAGTAGTGCGAGGGTTGGCACTGAAGCTTTCTTT. This codes for CASSARVGTEAFF.

This clonotype was found many times. The chain has TRBV25-1 and TRBJ2-5; TRBD2 might be the D (5 bases). The CDR3 loop spans 14 amino acids. Per germline, CDR1 MGHDK and CDR2 SYGVNS. V lost 7 bases and J lost 5, with 17 bases in between. The CDR3 region has the DNA TGTGCCAGCACCGAGTGGGGAGACGGGGAGACCCAGTACTTC. It yields the protein CASTEWGDGETQYF.

This clonotype occurred many times. The rearrangement uses TRBV11-3 and TRBJ1-1; 9 bases line up with TRBD1. The CDR3 contains 15 residues. Per the germline V gene, CDR1 is SGHNT and CDR2 is YENEEA. The J segment lost 1 base and the V segment lost 5 bases, leaving 5 bases of the junction unmatched. CDR3 nucleotides: TGTGCCAGCAGCGCCAGGACAGGGGAGAACACTGAAGCTTTCTTT. It is translated as CASSARTGENTEAFF.

A few counts support this clonotype. The chain uses TRBV27 and TRBJ2-5; no definite D call. There are 13 residues in the CDR3. CDR1 and CDR2 (germline): MNHEY, SMNVEV (reference sequence). V lost 4 bases and J 1 base, leaving 7 bases between the germline ends. CDR3 nucleotide sequence: TGTGCCAGCAGTTGGGGTCCCCAAGAGACCCAGTACTTC. The encoded protein is CASSWGPQETQYF.

This clonotype was seen ten or more times. The chain combines TRBV5-1 with TRBJ1-2; D ambiguous. Germline V gene lookup returns CDR1 SGHRS and CDR2 YFSETQ. The V end was cut by 3 bases, the J end by 3 bases, with 12 bases between. The CDR3 consists of 14 residues. CDR3 residues: CASSSTETYYGYTF. The CDR3 nucleotides are TGCGCCAGCAGCTCGACGGAAACGTACTATGGCTACACCTTC.

V is TRBV25-1 and J is TRBJ1-2; 7 bases are a match to TRBD1. In germline, CDR1 is MGHDK, CDR2 SYGVNS. CDR3 length equals 14 residues. With 3 bases clipped from V and 5 bases from J, the junction kept 6 bases outside the gene matches. CDR3 residues: CASSDPGTVYGYTF. The CDR3, as DNA: TGTGCCAGCAGTGATCCCGGGACAGTTTATGGCTACACCTTC.

For the CDR3, the DNA is TGTGCCACCAGCCAGGGACAGGCGGGCGGCTACACCTTC. Its protein product is CATSQGQAGGYTF. V usage is TRBV15 and J usage is TRBJ1-2, with 8 bases fitting TRBD1. Germline-derived CDR1 and CDR2 are LNHNV and YYDKDF (reference sequence). CDR3 length: 13 amino acids. V shed 5 bases and J 8 bases; nucleotides not matched to a gene: 7.

The rearrangement joins TRBV29-1 to TRBJ1-1; weak D call: TRBD1 (5 bases). Per the germline V gene, CDR1 is SQVTM and CDR2 is ANQGSEA. CDR3 size: 12 residues. V was shortened by 8 bases and J by 1 base, with 11 bases between the two germline ends. CDR3 bases: TGCAGCAAGTGGGGGGGGAACACTGAAGCTTTCTTT. Its translation: CSKWGGNTEAFF.

The J gene is TRBJ1-5, the V gene TRBV24-1; TRBD1 aligns across 7 bases. This CDR3 comprises 13 residues. The germline CDR1 and CDR2 sequences are KGHDR and SFDVKD. V trimming: 7 bases; J trimming: 3 bases; junction bases outside the gene matches: 2. CDR3 bases: TGTGCCACCAGGGGACAGAACAATCAGCCCCAGCATTTT. This encodes CATRGQNNQPQHF.

The genes are TRBV7-9 and TRBJ2-7; D is perhaps TRBD1 or TRBD2 (7 bases each). This CDR3 is 15 amino acids long. The germline V and J ends were trimmed by 6 bases and 2 bases, with 17 bases remaining between them. CDR1 and CDR2 (germline): SEHNR, FQNEAQ (reference sequence). CDR3 region: CASRTGTAGTYEQYF. CDR3 bases: TGTGCCAGCAGGACCGGGACAGCGGGAACCTACGAGCAGTACTTC.